The 2 T cell receptor beta chains listed next were all sequenced from one sample in a study of cytomegalovirus exposure and HLA in healthy donors. In the PCR, 60 Vbeta and 13 Jbeta primers were used. Measured with immunoSEQ multiplex PCR; TCRdb has only the in-frame clones, and not every one. The sample records some 130,000 clones, approximately 80% being singletons. Sequencing was done on a sample of PBMCs. These receptors came from a man between 40 and 49 years old in good health and CMV-seronegative.

The genes are TRBV5-1 and TRBJ2-7; TRBD2 matches 13 bases. Germline trimming cut 4 bases from V and 1 base from J; bases unmatched to any gene: 5. Germline V gene lookup returns CDR1 SGHRS and CDR2 YFSETQ. The CDR3 is made up of 16 amino acids. The DNA of the CDR3 is TGCGCCAGCAGCCTCGGACTAGCGGGAGCGTCCTACGAGCAGTACTTC. Its protein is CASSLGLAGASYEQYF.

This chain links TRBV7-7 with TRBJ2-5, with D possibly matching TRBD2 (6 bases). V was clipped by 3 bases and J by 5 bases, with 10 bases between them. The CDR3 loop spans 13 amino acids. Germline CDR1 is SSHAT and CDR2 is FNYEAQ (reference sequence). This chain's CDR3 is CASSFRGKETQYF. DNA of the CDR3: TGTGCCAGCAGCTTCCGGGGGAAGGAGACCCAGTACTTC. The whole variable domain, filled in from reference TRBV7-7 and TRBJ2-5, reads GAGVSQSPRYKVTKRGQDVTLRCDPISSHATLYWYQQALGQGPEFLTYFNYEAQPDKSGLPSDRFSAERPEGSISTLTIQRTEQRDSAMYRCASSFRGKETQYFGPGTRLLVL.